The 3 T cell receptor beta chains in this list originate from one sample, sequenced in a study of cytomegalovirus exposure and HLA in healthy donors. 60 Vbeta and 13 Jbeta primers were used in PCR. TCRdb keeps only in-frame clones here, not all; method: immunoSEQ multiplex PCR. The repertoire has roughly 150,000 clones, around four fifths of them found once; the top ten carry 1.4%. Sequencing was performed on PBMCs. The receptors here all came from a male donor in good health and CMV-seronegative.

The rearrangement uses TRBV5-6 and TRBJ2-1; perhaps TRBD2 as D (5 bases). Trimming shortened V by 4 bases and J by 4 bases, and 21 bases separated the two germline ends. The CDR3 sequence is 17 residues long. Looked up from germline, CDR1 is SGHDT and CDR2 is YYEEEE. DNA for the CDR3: TGTGCCAGCAGCGTCTGGGGTCTGCTGGGAGTGTACAATGAGCAGTTCTTC. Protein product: CASSVWGLLGVYNEQFF. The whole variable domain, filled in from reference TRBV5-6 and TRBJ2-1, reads DAGVTQSPTHLIKTRGQQVTLRCSPKSGHDTVSWYQQALGQGPQFIFQYYEEEERQRGNFPDRFSGHQFPNYSSELNVNALLLGDSALYLCASSVWGLLGVYNEQFFGPGTRLTVL.

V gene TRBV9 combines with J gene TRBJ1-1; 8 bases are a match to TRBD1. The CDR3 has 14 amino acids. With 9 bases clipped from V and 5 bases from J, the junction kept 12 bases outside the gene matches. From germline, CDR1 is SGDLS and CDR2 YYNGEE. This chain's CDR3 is CATSGGEVGTEAFF. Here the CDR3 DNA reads TGTGCCACTTCAGGGGGCGAGGTAGGAACTGAAGCTTTCTTT.

This CDR3 is CASSEDSHNEKLFF. The DNA of the CDR3 is TGTGCCAGCAGTGAGGACAGCCATAATGAAAAACTGTTTTTT. The J gene is TRBJ1-4, the V gene TRBV6-1; D is possibly TRBD1 (6 bases). Germline CDR1 is MNHNS and CDR2 is SASEGT. CDR3 length equals 14 residues. V lost 3 bases, J lost 4 bases, and 9 bases lay in between.